Presented here are 5 T cell receptor beta chains from one specimen sequenced in a study of regulatory T cells in long-lasting Graves disease. According to the study, TCR beta libraries were built with iRepertoire HTBI primers and CDR3-region Arm-PCR. TCRdb itself ran the multiplex PCR reads through MiXCR, one entry per CDR3 protein. This sample carries about 530,000 distinct CDR3 sequences, 15% to 20% of them seen once, and the ten largest clones take about 25%. Time point denoted: newly diagnosed GD, antithyroid drugs for less than 3 months. PBMC RNA served as the TCR library source. These data are also associated with another study on T cells in Graves' hyperthyroidism and ophthalmopathy.

The material sequenced was peripheral blood mononuclear cells (PBMCs), taken at new diagnosis, from a patient treated with antithyroid drugs. These TCRs come from a woman aged 35 to 60 with Graves disease.

This clonotype was recorded many times. The chain links TRBV7-9 to TRBJ1-5; D is possibly TRBD1 (6 bases). CDR1 and CDR2 (germline): SEHNR, FQNEAQ (reference sequence). Trimming removed 5 bases at V and 5 bases at J, with 19 bases between. The CDR3 covers 16 residues. The DNA for the CDR3 is TGTGCCAGCAGCCCCCAAGGGGGGTCGGGAGATCAGCCCCAGCATTTT. Translated, it gives CASSPQGGSGDQPQHF.

The gene calls are TRBV29-1 and TRBJ2-5; the D is unclear. Germline CDR1 and CDR2: SQVTM and ANQGSEA. This CDR3 comprises 13 residues. The V end was cut by 0 bases, the J end by 7 bases, with 12 bases between. CDR3 coding DNA: TGCAGCGTTGAAGAGCAGCCGGTCGGGACCCAGTACTTC. Protein product: CSVEEQPVGTQYF.

This clonotype was counted at least ten times. The rearrangement uses TRBV2 and TRBJ2-5; TRBD1 matches 7 bases. Germline-derived CDR1 and CDR2 are SNHLY and FYNNEI. The CDR3 contains 15 residues. Trimming removed 8 bases from V and 2 bases from J; junction bases left unmatched: 11. The chain's CDR3 is CASYEGDRPQETQYF. The CDR3 DNA is TGTGCCAGCTACGAAGGGGACAGACCACAAGAGACCCAGTACTTC.

This clonotype was counted a few times. V gene TRBV2 combines with J gene TRBJ2-7; tentative D call: TRBD2 (5 bases). V lost 4 bases, J lost 2 bases, and 9 bases lay in between. CDR1 SNHLY and CDR2 FYNNEI come from the germline V gene. The CDR3 runs 13 residues. CDR3 region: CASSGRETYEQYF. Here the CDR3 DNA reads TGTGCCAGCAGTGGTCGGGAAACCTACGAGCAGTACTTC.

This clonotype was seen more than once but under ten times. The chain joins TRBV7-9 to TRBJ2-1; D is unclear. Trimming stripped 1 base from V and 8 bases from J, with 0 bases between. The CDR3 covers 10 residues. CDR1 and CDR2 (germline): SEHNR, FQNEAQ (reference sequence). The DNA for the CDR3 is TGTGCCAGCAGCTTAGATGAGCAGTTCTTC. As protein: CASSLDEQFF.